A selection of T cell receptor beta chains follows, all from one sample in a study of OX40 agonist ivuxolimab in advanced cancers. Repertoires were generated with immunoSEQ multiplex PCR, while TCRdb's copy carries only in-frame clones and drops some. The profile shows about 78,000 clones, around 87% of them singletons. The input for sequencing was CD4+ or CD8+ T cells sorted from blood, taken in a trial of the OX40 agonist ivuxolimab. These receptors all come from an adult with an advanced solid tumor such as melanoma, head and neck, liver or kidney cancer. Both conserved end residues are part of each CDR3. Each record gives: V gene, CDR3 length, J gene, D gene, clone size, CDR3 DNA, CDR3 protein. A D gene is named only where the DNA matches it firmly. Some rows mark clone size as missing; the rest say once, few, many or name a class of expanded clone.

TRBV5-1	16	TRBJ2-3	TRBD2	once	TGCGCCAGCAGCTTGAATCTAGCGGGAGGGACAGATACGCAGTATTTT	CASSLNLAGGTDTQYF
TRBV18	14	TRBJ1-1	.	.	TGTGCCAGCTCAGGAGCGTGGGGGGACACTGAAGCTTTCTTT	CASSGAWGDTEAFF
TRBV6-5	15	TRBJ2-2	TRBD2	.	TGTGCCGGCAGTTCGGGAGGGCTGGGGACCGGGGAGCTGTTTTTT	CAGSSGGLGTGELFF
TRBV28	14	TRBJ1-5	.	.	TGTGCCAGCAGTTTACCCCTCGGGGGACAGCCCCAGCATTTT	CASSLPLGGQPQHF
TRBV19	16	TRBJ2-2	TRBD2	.	TGTGCCAGTAGCCTCCTCACTAGCGGGAGTACCGGGGAGCTGTTTTTT	CASSLLTSGSTGELFF
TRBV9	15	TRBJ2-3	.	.	TGTGCCAGCAGCGTTTATTCGGACAGCACAGATACGCAGTATTTT	CASSVYSDSTDTQYF
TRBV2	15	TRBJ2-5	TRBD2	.	TGTGCCAGCAGTGAGTTCAGCGGGACCCCTGAGACCCAGTACTTC	CASSEFSGTPETQYF
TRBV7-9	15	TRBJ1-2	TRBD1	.	TGTGCCAGCAGCCGGACAGGGGGCGCAAACTATGGCTACACCTTC	CASSRTGGANYGYTF
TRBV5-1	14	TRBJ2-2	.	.	TGCGCCAGCAGCCCAGGACAGACCACCGGGGAGCTGTTTTTT	CASSPGQTTGELFF
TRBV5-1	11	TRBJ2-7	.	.	TGCGCCAGCAGCGAGAACTACGAGCAGTACTTC	CASSENYEQYF
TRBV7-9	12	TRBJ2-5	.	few	TGTGCCAGCAGCCGCCCCCTAGAGACCCAGTACTTC	CASSRPLETQYF
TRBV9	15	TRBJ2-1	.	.	TGTGCCAGCAGCGTAGCGGCGGGATACTACAATGAGCAGTTCTTC	CASSVAAGYYNEQFF
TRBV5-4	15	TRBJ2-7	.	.	TGTGCCAGCAGCTTAGGGGGGACAAGCTCCTACGAGCAGTACTTC	CASSLGGTSSYEQYF
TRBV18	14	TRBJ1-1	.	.	TGTGCCAGCTCCATCCTTGGAGAGAACACTGAAGCTTTCTTT	CASSILGENTEAFF
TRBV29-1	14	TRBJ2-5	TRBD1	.	TGCAGCGCGCCGGGACAGGGGGCGCGAGAGACCCAGTACTTC	CSAPGQGARETQYF
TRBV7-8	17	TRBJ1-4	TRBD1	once	TGTGCCAGCAGCTTTCGACAGGGGGTAGCAACTAATGAAAAACTGTTTTTT	CASSFRQGVATNEKLFF
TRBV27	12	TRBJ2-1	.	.	TGTGCCAGCCGGACCCCGGGGCGACTTGCGTTCTTC	CASRTPGRLAFF
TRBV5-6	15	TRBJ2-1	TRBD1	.	TGTGCCAGCAGCTACGACAGGGCCACCTACAATGAGCAGTTCTTC	CASSYDRATYNEQFF
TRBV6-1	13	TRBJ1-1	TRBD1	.	TGTGCCAGCAGGGGACAGCTGAACACTGAAGCTTTCTTT	CASRGQLNTEAFF
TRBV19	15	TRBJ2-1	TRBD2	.	TGTGCCAGTAGTATGTCTCTAGCGGGAGGTGATGAGCAGTTCTTC	CASSMSLAGGDEQFF
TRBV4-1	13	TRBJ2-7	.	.	TGCGCCAGCGCCCCGGGACAAGCCTACGAGCAGTACTTC	CASAPGQAYEQYF
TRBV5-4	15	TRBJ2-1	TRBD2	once	TGTGCCAGCAGCAGAATTGGTAGCGGGAGGAATGAGCAGTTCTTC	CASSRIGSGRNEQFF
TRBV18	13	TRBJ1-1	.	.	TGTGCCAGCTCACCGACCCTGAACACTGAAGCTTTCTTT	CASSPTLNTEAFF
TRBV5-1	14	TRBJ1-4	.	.	TGCGCCAGCACCAGAGACTGGAATAATGAAAAACTGTTTTTT	CASTRDWNNEKLFF
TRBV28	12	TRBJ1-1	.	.	TGTGCCAGCAGTTTATCTGGCACTGAAGCTTTCTTT	CASSLSGTEAFF
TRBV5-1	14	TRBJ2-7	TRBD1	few	TGCGCCAGCAGCTCGGGGACAGTCATTTACGAGCAGTACTTC	CASSSGTVIYEQYF
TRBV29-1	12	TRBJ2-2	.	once	TGCAGCGTTAACAGCTACACCGGGGAGCTGTTTTTT	CSVNSYTGELFF
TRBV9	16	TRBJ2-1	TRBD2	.	TGTGCCAGCAGCGTAGAGGGACTAGCTCCGGGATTGCGTCAGTTCTTC	CASSVEGLAPGLRQFF
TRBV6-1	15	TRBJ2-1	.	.	TGTGCCAGCATTGAAGCCCTAGCTAACTACAATGAGCAGTTCTTC	CASIEALANYNEQFF
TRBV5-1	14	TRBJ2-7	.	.	TGCGCCAGCAGCTCTAGGACGGATACCTACGAGCAGTACTTC	CASSSRTDTYEQYF
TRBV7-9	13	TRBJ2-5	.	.	TGTGCCAGCACTTTGGTCCCCCAAGAGACCCAGTACTTC	CASTLVPQETQYF
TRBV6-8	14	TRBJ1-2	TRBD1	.	TGTGCCAGCATCCTAGACAGGGTAGGCTATGGCTACACCTTC	CASILDRVGYGYTF
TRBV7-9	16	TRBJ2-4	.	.	TGTGCCAGCAGCGATCTACGACATGTAGCCAAAAACATTCAGTACTTC	CASSDLRHVAKNIQYF
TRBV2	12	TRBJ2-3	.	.	TGTGCCAGCAGTGAAGGGGGAGATACGCAGTATTTT	CASSEGGDTQYF
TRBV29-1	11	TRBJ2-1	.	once	TGCAGCGTTGATAAAGGGAATGAGCAGTTCTTC	CSVDKGNEQFF
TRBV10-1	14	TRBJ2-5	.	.	TGCGCCAGCAGTGAGTCGGGGGAAAAGGAGACCCAGTACTTC	CASSESGEKETQYF
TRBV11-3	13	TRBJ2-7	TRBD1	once	TGTGCCAGCAGCCGGGACAGTAGCTACGAGCAGTACTTC	CASSRDSSYEQYF
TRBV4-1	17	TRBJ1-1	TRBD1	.	TGCGCCAGCAGCCAAGATTTGGGGACAGGGGGTTTGGCTGAAGCTTTCTTT	CASSQDLGTGGLAEAFF
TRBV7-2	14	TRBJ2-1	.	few	TGTGCCAGCAGCTTCGGGAGCTCCTACAATGAGCAGTTCTTC	CASSFGSSYNEQFF
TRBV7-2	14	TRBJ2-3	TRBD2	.	TGTGCCAGCAGCTTTAGCGGGAGCCCAGATACGCAGTATTTT	CASSFSGSPDTQYF
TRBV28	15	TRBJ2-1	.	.	TGTGCCAGCAGTACCGGGGGAAGCTCCTACAATGAGCAGTTCTTC	CASSTGGSSYNEQFF
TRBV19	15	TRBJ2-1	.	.	TGTGCCAGTGCAAAGCGCCGTAGCTCCTACAATGAGCAGTTCTTC	CASAKRRSSYNEQFF
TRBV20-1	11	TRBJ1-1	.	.	TGCAGTCCCCTTTCGGACACTGAAGCTTTCTTT	CSPLSDTEAFF
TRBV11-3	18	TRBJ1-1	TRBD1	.	TGTGCCAGCAGCTTAGAGGACAGGGGGTATAGTTTAGTCACTGAAGCTTTCTTT	CASSLEDRGYSLVTEAFF
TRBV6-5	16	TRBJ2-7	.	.	TGTGCCAGCAGTTTTACACAATGGACAAGATCCTACGAGCAGTACTTC	CASSFTQWTRSYEQYF
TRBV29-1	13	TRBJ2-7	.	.	TGCAGCGTTGACGGTGTGGCTGAGGATGAGCAGTACTTC	CSVDGVAEDEQYF
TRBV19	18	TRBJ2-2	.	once	TGTGCCAGTAGTCTCCGAGGACAGCTCAATTCTTTTACCGGGGAGCTGTTTTTT	CASSLRGQLNSFTGELFF
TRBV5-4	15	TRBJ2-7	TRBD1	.	TGTGCCAGCAGCAGACAAGGACAGGGGCTCTACGAGCAGTACTTC	CASSRQGQGLYEQYF
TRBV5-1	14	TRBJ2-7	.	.	TGCGCCAGCAGCTCCAGGGGGGAAGCCTACGAGCAGTACTTC	CASSSRGEAYEQYF
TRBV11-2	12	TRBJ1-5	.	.	TGTGCCAGCAGCTCGACAGATCAGCCCCAGCATTTT	CASSSTDQPQHF
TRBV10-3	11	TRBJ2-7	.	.	TGTGCCATCAGTGAATACTACGAGCAGTACTTC	CAISEYYEQYF
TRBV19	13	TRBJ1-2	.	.	TGTGCCAGTAGTATGTTACTTTTGGATGGCTACACCTTC	CASSMLLLDGYTF